The 26 T cell receptor beta chains in this list originate from one sample, sequenced in a study of cytotoxic CD8 clonotypes in ibrutinib-treated CLL. The method was immunoSEQ multiplex PCR; TCRdb's version includes in-frame clones alone and lacks a portion of them. The sample consists of around 70,000 clones, roughly 85% of them appearing once. The sample in question was PBMCs, obtained after 24 months of ibrutinib treatment. These receptors originate from a human donor with chronic lymphocytic leukemia.

V is TRBV6-5 and J is TRBJ2-7; D possibly uses TRBD1 or TRBD2 (5 bases each). Germline V gene lookup returns CDR1 MNHEY and CDR2 SVGAGI. This CDR3 contains 14 residues. The V end lost 5 bases, the J end lost 1 base, and 12 bases lay between the germline ends. The CDR3, as DNA: TGTGCCAGCAGTAATGTCGAGGGGTCCTACGAGCAGTACTTC. Protein product: CASSNVEGSYEQYF.

The J gene is TRBJ1-2, the V gene TRBV10-3; TRBD1 is a possible D gene (6 bases). Germline V lookup: CDR1 ENHRY, CDR2 SYGVKD. CDR3 length: 11 amino acids. Trimming took off 10 bases at V and 3 bases at J, with 9 bases between the two ends. CDR3 nucleotide sequence: TGTGCCACTAGACAGGACTATGGCTACACCTTC. As protein: CATRQDYGYTF.

The J gene is TRBJ2-1, the V gene TRBV10-1; 11 bases are shared with TRBD2. CDR1 is WNHNN and CDR2 is SYGVQD in the germline V gene (reference sequence). Trimming at V came to 2 bases and at J to 1 base, leaving 1 base not matched to a gene. This CDR3 comprises 16 residues. This chain's CDR3 is CASSEASGGSYNEQFF. The CDR3 bases are TGCGCCAGCAGTGAGGCTAGCGGGGGGTCCTACAATGAGCAGTTCTTC.

The chain has TRBV2 and TRBJ2-3; 9 bases line up with TRBD2. This CDR3 comprises 15 residues. Germline V CDR1 and CDR2: SNHLY, FYNNEI. Trimming cost V 3 bases and J 8 bases; bases outside gene matches: 9. The CDR3 coding sequence is TGTGCCAGCAGTGATGACGGATTTAGCGGGAGTACGCAGTATTTT. Its translation: CASSDDGFSGSTQYF. The entire variable domain, with the rest obtained from reference TRBV2 and TRBJ2-3, is as follows: EPEVTQTPSHQVTQMGQEVILRCVPISNHLYFYWYRQILGQKVEFLVSFYNNEISEKSEIFDDQFSVERPDGSNFTLKIRSTKLEDSAMYFCASSDDGFSGSTQYFGPGTRLTVL.

This clone came up a few times. This chain uses TRBV29-1 with TRBJ2-5; 9 bases match TRBD1. J gave up 2 bases and V 7 bases, and 5 bases lay outside the gene matches. The CDR3 is 13 residues long. Germline assignment: CDR1 SQVTM and CDR2 ANQGSEA. CDR3 sequence reads: CSAKGTGQETQYF. The CDR3 nucleotides are TGCAGCGCCAAAGGGACAGGGCAAGAGACCCAGTACTTC.

V gene TRBV7-2 combines with J gene TRBJ2-7; D is unclear. This CDR3 region has 12 residues. The germline V and J ends were trimmed by 4 bases and 3 bases, with 7 bases remaining between them. Germline V gives CDR1 SGHTA, CDR2 FQGNSA. The CDR3 coding sequence is TGTGCCAGCAGCTCCGGTCGCTACGAGCAGTACTTC. Encoded protein: CASSSGRYEQYF.

Many counts were recorded for this clone. This CDR3 is also generated by other DNA sequences in the sample. The CDR3 is CASSALAGDNNEQFF. CDR3 DNA sequence: TGTGCCAGCAGCGCCTTAGCGGGAGACAACAATGAGCAGTTCTTC. The chain combines TRBV9 with TRBJ2-1; TRBD2 matches 9 bases. The germline V gene has CDR1 SGDLS and CDR2 YYNGEE. The CDR3 has 15 amino acids. V trimming: 3 bases; J trimming: 5 bases; junction bases outside the gene matches: 6.

This clone has only one observation. The V and J genes are TRBV15 and TRBJ1-3, with D possibly TRBD1 on 6 matching bases. Trimming pared 0 bases from V and 5 bases from J, leaving 14 bases between. From germline, CDR1 is LNHNV and CDR2 YYDKDF (reference sequence). The CDR3 is 16 residues long. The CDR3 region has the DNA TGTGCCACCAGCAGAGATGCCGGGGGGCGAAGAAACACCATATATTTT. As protein: CATSRDAGGRRNTIYF.

The V and J genes are TRBV30 and TRBJ2-1; no reliable D call. CDR1 is GTSNPN, CDR2 SVGIG, per germline (reference sequence). The ends were cut back, 6 bases at V and 9 bases at J, with 15 bases in the middle. The CDR3 sequence is 12 residues long. CDR3 nucleotide sequence: TGTGCCTGCCTTGGAACCGGGCGTGAGCAGTTCTTC. Its translation is CACLGTGREQFF.

The chain recombines TRBV15 with TRBJ2-5; 7 bases map to TRBD2. This CDR3 is built from 15 residues. Trimming removed 1 base from V and 2 bases from J; junction bases left unmatched: 4. Germline V gene lookup returns CDR1 LNHNV and CDR2 YYDKDF (reference sequence). The CDR3 DNA follows: TGTGCCACCAGCAGAGGCGGGGGAGGACAAGAGACCCAGTACTTC. Protein product: CATSRGGGGQETQYF.

This chain joins TRBV19 and TRBJ2-2; 10 nucleotides align to TRBD1. Germline CDR1 reads LNHDA; CDR2 reads SQIVND (reference sequence). The V segment lost 6 bases and the J segment 7 bases; nucleotides outside the gene matches: 11. The CDR3 extends over 16 amino acids. The CDR3 region is CASRRRQGAGNGELFF. The CDR3 DNA reads as TGTGCCAGTAGACGAAGACAGGGGGCAGGAAACGGGGAGCTGTTTTTT.

The V call is TRBV6-1, the J call TRBJ1-5; no firm D call. This CDR3 comprises 13 residues. Germline CDR1 and CDR2: MNHNS and SASEGT. The ends were cut back, 4 bases at V and 5 bases at J, with 9 bases in the middle. The CDR3 reads CASSGESHQPQHF. The CDR3 DNA is TGTGCCAGCAGTGGAGAAAGCCATCAGCCCCAGCATTTT.

The chain is built from TRBV11-3 and TRBJ2-1, with 10 bases identical to TRBD2. The CDR3 is 15 amino acids. Trimming cost V 1 base and J 4 bases; bases outside gene matches: 1. The germline CDR1 and CDR2 sequences are SGHNT and YENEEA. CDR3 nucleotides: TGTGCCAGCAGCTTAGCTAGCGGGGGATACAATGAGCAGTTCTTC. Translated, it gives CASSLASGGYNEQFF.

The chain is built from TRBV4-2 and TRBJ2-3; 10 bases agree with TRBD1. The V gene end was trimmed by 2 bases and the J gene end by 5 bases; junction bases not matched to a gene: 10. The CDR3 loop spans 17 amino acids. The V gene's germline CDR1 is LGHNA and CDR2 YNFKEQ. CDR3: CASSQPRGQGIGDTQYF. Written as DNA, the CDR3 is TGTGCCAGCAGCCAACCGCGGGGACAGGGGATAGGAGATACGCAGTATTTT.

The chain recombines TRBV9 with TRBJ2-5; D assignment may be TRBD1 or TRBD2 (5 bases each). Germline loops: CDR1 SGDLS, CDR2 YYNGEE. V lost 1 base, J lost 1 base, and 17 bases lay in between. The CDR3 totals 17 residues. CDR3 loop: CASSVNPPGTSQETQYF. The CDR3 DNA sequence: TGTGCCAGCAGCGTAAACCCACCCGGGACGTCCCAAGAGACCCAGTACTTC.

The chain uses TRBV19 and TRBJ1-2; the match to TRBD1 covers 7 bases. The CDR3 covers 15 residues. CDR1 and CDR2 (germline): LNHDA, SQIVND (reference sequence). The J segment lost 1 base and the V segment lost 5 bases, leaving 7 bases of the junction unmatched. The CDR3 loop is CASSRAHRGNYGYTF. CDR3 nucleotides: TGTGCCAGTAGTCGAGCGCACAGGGGTAACTATGGCTACACCTTC. Full variable domain (missing parts from reference TRBV19 and TRBJ1-2): DGGITQSPKYLFRKEGQNVTLSCEQNLNHDAMYWYRQDPGQGLRLIYYSQIVNDFQKGDIAEGYSVSREKKESFPLTVTSAQKNPTAFYLCASSRAHRGNYGYTFGSGTRLTVV.

This clone was recorded only once. The chain is built from TRBV6-6 and TRBJ2-3; D ambiguous. This CDR3 spans 13 amino acids. Deletions cut 7 bases from V and 3 bases from J, with 11 bases between. Germline-derived CDR1 and CDR2 are MNHNY and SVGAGI (reference sequence). This CDR3 is CASTQRVTDTQYF. The CDR3 bases are TGTGCCAGCACCCAAAGGGTTACAGATACGCAGTATTTT.

This sequence joins TRBV5-1 and TRBJ1-4; 7 bases align to TRBD1. The germline V gene has CDR1 SGHRS and CDR2 YFSETQ. V lost 2 bases to trimming and J lost 7 bases; unmatched junction nucleotides: 5. This CDR3 has 14 amino acids. CDR3 DNA: TGCGCCAGCAGCTTATTCAGGGGGAGTGAAAAACTGTTTTTT. Its translation: CASSLFRGSEKLFF.

The chain couples TRBV6-1 to TRBJ2-7; D is ambiguous. The V gene's germline CDR1 is MNHNS and CDR2 SASEGT. The CDR3 covers 15 residues. V was clipped by 2 bases and J by 1 base, with 12 bases between them. The CDR3 sequence is CASSETVWRSYEQYF. CDR3 coding DNA: TGTGCCAGCAGTGAAACAGTATGGAGATCCTACGAGCAGTACTTC.

The chain is built from TRBV19 and TRBJ2-2; no reliable D call. The CDR3 covers 14 residues. CDR1 is LNHDA and CDR2 is SQIVND in the germline V gene (reference sequence). V was shortened by 3 bases and J by 6 bases, with 11 bases between the two germline ends. CDR3 residues: CASSIPAVAGELFF. The CDR3 bases are TGTGCCAGTAGTATCCCCGCGGTGGCCGGGGAGCTGTTTTTT.

The chain combines TRBV19 with TRBJ2-2; TRBD1 agrees at 9 bases. The CDR3 covers 13 residues. Losses at the gene ends were 6 bases for V and 7 bases for J; bases not matched to a gene: 3. The germline V gene has CDR1 LNHDA and CDR2 SQIVND (reference sequence). The CDR3 sequence is CASRRTGVGELFF. CDR3 sequence (DNA): TGTGCCAGTAGAAGGACAGGGGTCGGGGAGCTGTTTTTT. The whole variable domain, remainder taken from reference TRBV19 and TRBJ2-2, is DGGITQSPKYLFRKEGQNVTLSCEQNLNHDAMYWYRQDPGQGLRLIYYSQIVNDFQKGDIAEGYSVSREKKESFPLTVTSAQKNPTAFYLCASRRTGVGELFFGEGSRLTVL.

Here the CDR3 DNA reads TGTGCCAGCAAAGACGGGGTGGCAAACAAGTACTTC. This codes for CASKDGVANKYF. V usage is TRBV6-5 and J usage is TRBJ2-7, with D perhaps matching TRBD2 (5 bases). V was clipped by 7 bases and J by 11 bases, with 18 bases between them. The CDR3 has 12 residues. The germline V gene has CDR1 MNHEY and CDR2 SVGAGI.

This sequence joins TRBV19 and TRBJ2-7; no clear D. This CDR3 spans 15 amino acids. Trimming took off 3 bases at V and 0 bases at J, with 12 bases between the two ends. Germline assignment: CDR1 LNHDA and CDR2 SQIVND (reference sequence). This CDR3 is CASSISLGGSYEQYF. The CDR3 coding sequence is TGTGCCAGTAGTATCTCTTTAGGCGGCTCCTACGAGCAGTACTTC.

The chain combines TRBV6-1 with TRBJ2-7; a possible D gene is TRBD1 (6 bases). Germline assignment: CDR1 MNHNS and CDR2 SASEGT. Trimming removed 6 bases from V and 4 bases from J, with 7 bases in between. The CDR3 is 11 residues long. The CDR3 reads CASSGQYEQYF. The CDR3 DNA is TGTGCCAGCAGCGGACAGTACGAGCAGTACTTC.

A few counts support this clone. The CDR3 DNA reads TGTGCCAGCACAGGGGTGGCAGATACGCAGTATTTT. This translates into CASTGVADTQYF. This chain joins TRBV2 and TRBJ2-3; maybe TRBD1 (6 bases). Germline loops: CDR1 SNHLY, CDR2 FYNNEI. The CDR3 runs 12 residues. V gave up 7 bases and J gave up 4 bases, with 9 bases separating them.

CDR3 sequence reads: CASSRLVPSYNEQFF. The CDR3 nucleotides read TGCGCCAGCAGCCGACTAGTACCCTCCTACAATGAGCAGTTCTTC. The genes are TRBV5-1 and TRBJ2-1; perhaps TRBD2 as D (6 bases). The CDR3 is made up of 15 amino acids. The germline CDR1 and CDR2 sequences are SGHRS and YFSETQ. Trimming left V 4 bases short and J 0 bases short, with 11 bases between.